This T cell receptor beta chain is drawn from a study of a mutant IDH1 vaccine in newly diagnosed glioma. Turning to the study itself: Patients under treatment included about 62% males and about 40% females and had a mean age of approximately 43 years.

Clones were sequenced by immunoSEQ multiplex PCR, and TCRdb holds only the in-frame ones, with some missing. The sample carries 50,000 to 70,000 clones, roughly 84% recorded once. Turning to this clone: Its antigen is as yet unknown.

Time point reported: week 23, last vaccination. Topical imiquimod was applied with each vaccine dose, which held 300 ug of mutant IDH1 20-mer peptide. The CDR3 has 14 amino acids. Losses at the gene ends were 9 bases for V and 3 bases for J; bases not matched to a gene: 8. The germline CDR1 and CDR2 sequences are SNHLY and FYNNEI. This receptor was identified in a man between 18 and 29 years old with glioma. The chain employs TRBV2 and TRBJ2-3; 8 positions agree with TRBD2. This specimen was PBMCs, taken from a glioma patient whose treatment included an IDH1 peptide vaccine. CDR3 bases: TGTGCCAGTGGTACGGGACTAGTGACAGATACGCAGTATTTT. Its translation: CASGTGLVTDTQYF.